The rows below give T cell receptor beta chains drawn from one sample of a study of T-cell memory formation after mild COVID-19. TCRdb reprocessed the 5' RACE reads with MiXCR, giving one entry per CDR3 protein. The sample lists approximately 290,000 distinct CDR3 sequences, about 15% occurring once. The sample consisted of PBMCs or a T cell subset sorted from them (not recorded which). The receptor source for this set is a man between 18 and 29 years old who had mild COVID-19 (a few samples of this study predate the infection). Cell type and time point are not known. Each CDR3 is given without its conserved first and last residue.

V	J	CDR3
TRBV7-9	TRBJ1-6	ASSFGDSPLH
TRBV5-1	TRBJ1-1	ASSDGQGKNTEAF
TRBV7-2	TRBJ2-6	ASSKGHRGANVLT
TRBV15	TRBJ2-5	ATSGGAGGLGETQY
TRBV2	TRBJ2-1	ASSWGGLYEQF
TRBV20-1	TRBJ1-6	SARISRESPLH
TRBV12-3/TRBV12-4	TRBJ2-1	ASYGGLVINEQF
TRBV12-3/TRBV12-4	TRBJ1-6	ASRGGPYNSPLH
TRBV4-2	TRBJ2-2	ASSQTGGTTGELF
TRBV6-6	TRBJ2-3	ASSLADRGLTDTQY
TRBV12-3/TRBV12-4	TRBJ2-3	ASSRDRGGDTQY
TRBV12-3/TRBV12-4	TRBJ2-7	ASTRRAGLSYEQY
TRBV4-3	TRBJ1-1	ASSTGTGYFAF
TRBV29-1	TRBJ1-5	SVGARANQPQH
TRBV28	TRBJ2-1	ASTLTWGLAGENYNEQF
TRBV11-2	TRBJ1-1	ASSSIRGSGWDTEAF
TRBV4-3	TRBJ2-5	ASSQETGLAGGMWTQY
TRBV7-6	TRBJ2-2	AISRGNTGELF
TRBV18	TRBJ1-6	ASSPFNSPLH
TRBV6-5	TRBJ2-1	ASSSGGYSYNEQF
TRBV4-3	TRBJ2-1	ASSQTTGVTDEQF
TRBV11-2	TRBJ1-1	ASSPWTPSGSTEAF
TRBV9	TRBJ1-4	ASSRGGTTGEKLF
TRBV12-3/TRBV12-4	TRBJ1-5	ASSQREYQPQH
TRBV9	TRBJ2-5	ASSISGGLVETQY
TRBV5-8	TRBJ2-5	ASSDSGGAGETQY
TRBV29-1	TRBJ1-1	SVEDQVRRSTEAF
TRBV4-1	TRBJ2-5	ASSPGFGFQETQY
TRBV21-1	TRBJ1-6	ASSKNCRTNSPLH
TRBV7-8	TRBJ1-4	ASSLVRQGGEKLF
TRBV4-1	TRBJ1-2	ASSQAESARSYGYT
TRBV12-5	TRBJ2-2	ASGLGWGSRPGELF
TRBV12-3/TRBV12-4	TRBJ1-6	ASKPTARGGSPLH
TRBV9	TRBJ2-2	ASSVTGGGELF
TRBV4-2	TRBJ1-4	ASTDREGEKLF
TRBV7-3	TRBJ2-5	ASSPGGLAKETQY
TRBV5-1	TRBJ2-3	ASSLGTNTDTQY
TRBV7-9	TRBJ1-6	ASSTHRGRESPLH
TRBV5-1	TRBJ1-1	ASSSPSRDTEAF
TRBV10-3	TRBJ2-7	AISVTGSYEQY
TRBV27	TRBJ1-2	ASSPSPDSPYGYT
TRBV15	TRBJ2-1	ATSRDPGLFNEQF
TRBV20-1	TRBJ2-5	SARPTGLLQETQY
TRBV12-3/TRBV12-4	TRBJ2-4	ASSLVSGHIQY
TRBV11-2	TRBJ2-3	ASSSTGGTRTDTQY
TRBV5-1	TRBJ2-3	ASSPRGGETTDTQY
TRBV5-1	TRBJ2-3	ASSRRLGAQY